Each of the 9 T cell receptor beta chains below was sequenced from the same sample in a study of CXCR3-negative and CXCR3-positive naive CD8 T cells. With UMI labels, 5' RACE was used to prepare the TRB cDNA libraries. TCRdb re-called the 5' RACE reads and gives one entry per CDR3 protein, without DNA. The repertoire shows some 100,000 distinct CDR3 sequences; the top ten hold approximately 0.38%. No antigen has been assigned to these receptors. Study-level results: The study found more hydrophobic TRB CDR3s in CXCR3-positive naive cells than in CXCR3-negative naive cells.

Sequencing was done on a sample of naive CXCR3+ CD8+ T cells from blood. Stated subset: CD45RO-CCR7+CD27+CD95- naive CD8+ T cells expressing CXCR3 (TNR3+). These receptors originate from a human donor in good health. Some clones in this sample may be carry-over from other donors' samples.

This chain uses TRBV7-9 with TRBJ2-5; TCRdb picks TRBD2, but there is no DNA to check that call. The CDR3 has 16 amino acids. Germline V gene data show CDR1 as SEHNR and CDR2 as FQNEAQ (reference sequence). The CDR3: CASSSLAGGQGETQYF.

This chain connects TRBV4-1 to TRBJ2-7. The CDR3 contains 15 residues. Germline assignment: CDR1 MGHRA and CDR2 YSYEKL. This CDR3 is CASSQERGRSYEQYF.

V and J are TRBV15 and TRBJ2-7. Looked up from germline, CDR1 is LNHNV and CDR2 is YYDKDF (reference sequence). This CDR3 is 15 amino acids long. This CDR3 reads CATSRVAAGAYEQYF.

The rearrangement links TRBV12-3 or TRBV12-4 to TRBJ2-3; the D call from TCRdb, TRBD1, cannot be confirmed without DNA. The CDR3 contains 15 residues. The CDR3 loop reads CASSLGAGSTDTQYF.

V gene TRBV27 combines with J gene TRBJ2-2; without DNA, the TCRdb call of TRBD1 cannot be checked. CDR1 is MNHEY, CDR2 SMNVEV, per germline (reference sequence). The CDR3 has 16 residues. CDR3 region: CASSPFGTGFLWELFF.

The chain is built from TRBV19 and TRBJ2-7; with no DNA, the TCRdb D assignment of TRBD2 cannot be verified. Germline CDR1 and CDR2: LNHDA and SQIVND (reference sequence). This CDR3 is 14 amino acids long. The CDR3 loop reads CASSPSFFPDEQYF.

CDR3 protein: CASSPQGGDGTGTQYF. V gene TRBV7-8 combines with J gene TRBJ2-3; TCRdb picks TRBD2, but there is no DNA to check that call. This CDR3 region has 16 residues. Germline loops: CDR1 SGHVS, CDR2 FQNEAQ.

The CDR3 here is CSVEDSSYEQYF. The chain uses TRBV29-1 and TRBJ2-7. There are 12 residues in the CDR3. Germline-derived CDR1 and CDR2 are SQVTM and ANQGSEA.

This sequence joins TRBV29-1 and TRBJ1-2. Germline values: CDR1 SQVTM, CDR2 ANQGSEA. The CDR3 runs 14 residues. The CDR3 sequence: CSVDDAQEEGGYTF.